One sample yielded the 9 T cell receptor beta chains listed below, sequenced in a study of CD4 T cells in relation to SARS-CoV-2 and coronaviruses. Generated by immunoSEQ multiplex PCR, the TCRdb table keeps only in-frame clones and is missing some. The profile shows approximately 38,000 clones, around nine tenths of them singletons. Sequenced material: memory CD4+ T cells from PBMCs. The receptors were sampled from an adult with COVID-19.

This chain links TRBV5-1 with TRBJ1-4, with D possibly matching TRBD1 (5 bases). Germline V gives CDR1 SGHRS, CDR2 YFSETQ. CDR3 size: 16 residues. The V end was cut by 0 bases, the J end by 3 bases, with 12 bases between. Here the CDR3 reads CASSLDGGTANEKLFF. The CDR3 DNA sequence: TGCGCCAGCAGCTTGGACGGGGGTACGGCTAATGAAAAACTGTTTTTT.

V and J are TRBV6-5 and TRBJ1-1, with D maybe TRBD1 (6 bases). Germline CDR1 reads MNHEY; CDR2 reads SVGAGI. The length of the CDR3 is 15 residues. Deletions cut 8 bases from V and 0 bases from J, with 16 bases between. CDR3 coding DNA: TGTGCCAGCGCATTAGCCGGGACAATGAACACTGAAGCTTTCTTT. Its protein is CASALAGTMNTEAFF.

CDR3 nucleotide sequence: TGTGCCAGTAGTAGGGACAGGCGCTCCTACGAGCAGTACTTC. This sequence encodes CASSRDRRSYEQYF. The chain employs TRBV19 and TRBJ2-7; 8 bases agree with TRBD1. This CDR3 comprises 14 residues. Germline V CDR1 and CDR2: LNHDA, SQIVND (reference sequence). With V trimmed by 4 bases and J by 0 bases, 2 bases remained unmatched.

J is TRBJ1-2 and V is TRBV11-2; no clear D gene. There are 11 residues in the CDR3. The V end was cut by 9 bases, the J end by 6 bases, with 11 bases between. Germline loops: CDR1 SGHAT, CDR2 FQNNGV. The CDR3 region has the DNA TGTGCCAGTAAGGGCTCGGATGGCTACACCTTC. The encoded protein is CASKGSDGYTF.

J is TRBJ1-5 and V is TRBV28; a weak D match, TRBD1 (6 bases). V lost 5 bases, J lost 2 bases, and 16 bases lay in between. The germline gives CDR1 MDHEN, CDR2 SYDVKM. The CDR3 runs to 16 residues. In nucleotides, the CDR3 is TGTGCCAGCAGTACCACCTACAGGGTCGGCAATCAGCCCCAGCATTTT. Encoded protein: CASSTTYRVGNQPQHF.

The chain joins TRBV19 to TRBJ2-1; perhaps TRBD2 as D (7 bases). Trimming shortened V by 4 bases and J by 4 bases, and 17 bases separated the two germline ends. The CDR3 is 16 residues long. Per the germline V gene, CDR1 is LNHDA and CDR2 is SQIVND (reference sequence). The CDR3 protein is CASSTLSRGQYNEQFF. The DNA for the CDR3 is TGTGCCAGTAGTACTCTGTCGCGGGGGCAGTACAATGAGCAGTTCTTC. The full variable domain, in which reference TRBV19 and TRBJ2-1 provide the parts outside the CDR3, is DGGITQSPKYLFRKEGQNVTLSCEQNLNHDAMYWYRQDPGQGLRLIYYSQIVNDFQKGDIAEGYSVSREKKESFPLTVTSAQKNPTAFYLCASSTLSRGQYNEQFFGPGTRLTVL.

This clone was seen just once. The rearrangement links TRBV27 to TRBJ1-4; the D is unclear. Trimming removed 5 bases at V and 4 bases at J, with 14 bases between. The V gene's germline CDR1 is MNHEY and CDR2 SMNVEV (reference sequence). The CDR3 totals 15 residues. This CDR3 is CASSLSRNRNEKLFF. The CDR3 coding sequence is TGTGCCAGCAGTCTGTCTCGGAACCGTAATGAAAAACTGTTTTTT.

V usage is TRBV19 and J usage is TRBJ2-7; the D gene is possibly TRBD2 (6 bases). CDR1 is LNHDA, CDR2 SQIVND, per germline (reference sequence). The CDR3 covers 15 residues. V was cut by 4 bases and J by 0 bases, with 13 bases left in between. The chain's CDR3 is CASSTGDGNSYEQYF. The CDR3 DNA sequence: TGTGCCAGTAGTACGGGGGACGGTAACTCCTACGAGCAGTACTTC.

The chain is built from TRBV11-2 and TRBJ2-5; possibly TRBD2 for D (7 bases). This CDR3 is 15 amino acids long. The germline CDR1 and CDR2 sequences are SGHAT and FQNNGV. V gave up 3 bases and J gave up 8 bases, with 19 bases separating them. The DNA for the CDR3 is TGTGCCAGCAGCTTGGGGGGGGGCGAAAAAGGAACCCAGTACTTC. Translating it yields CASSLGGGEKGTQYF. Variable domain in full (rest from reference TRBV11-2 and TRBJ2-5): EAGVAQSPRYKIIEKRQSVAFWCNPISGHATLYWYQQILGQGPKLLIQFQNNGVVDDSQLPKDRFSAERLKGVDSTLKIQPAKLEDSAVYLCASSLGGGEKGTQYFGPGTRLLVL.